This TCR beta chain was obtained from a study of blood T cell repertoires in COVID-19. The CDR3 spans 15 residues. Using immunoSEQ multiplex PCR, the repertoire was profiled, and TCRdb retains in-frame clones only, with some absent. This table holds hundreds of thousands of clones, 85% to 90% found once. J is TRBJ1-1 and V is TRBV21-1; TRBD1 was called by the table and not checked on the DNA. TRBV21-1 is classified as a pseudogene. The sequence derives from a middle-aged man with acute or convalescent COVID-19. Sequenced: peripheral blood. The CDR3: CASSKKGITHTEAFF. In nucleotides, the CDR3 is TGTGCCAGCAGCAAAAAGGGGATAACGCACACTGAAGCTTTCTTT.